Each of the 18 T cell receptor beta chains below was sequenced from the same sample in a study of T cell responses to AZD1222 COVID-19 vaccine. Some clones are missing from TCRdb's copy, which holds only in-frame ones; the method was immunoSEQ multiplex PCR. Among about 120,000 clones, about nine tenths were seen once, and the ten largest hold about 4.1%. The sequencing here drew on peripheral blood, taken on day 0 of AZD1222 vaccination. The source of these receptors is an adult in good health.

This rearrangement joins TRBV5-5 to TRBJ1-1; D possibly corresponds to TRBD1 (5 bases). The CDR3 runs 12 residues. Germline CDR1 SGHKS, CDR2 YYEKEE (reference sequence). V shed 4 bases and J shed 6 bases, with 10 bases lying between them. The CDR3 sequence is CASSIGTAEAFF. CDR3 bases: TGTGCCAGCAGCATCGGGACGGCTGAAGCTTTCTTT.

Comments on this clone: Its ends do not fully match the called genes, so a read error is possible. The same CDR3 is also encoded by other DNA sequences in this sample. The V call is TRBV24-1, the J call TRBJ1-2; D ambiguous. This CDR3 spans 12 amino acids. Germline lookup yields CDR1 KGHDR and CDR2 SFDVKD. CDR3 nucleotides: TGTGCCACCAGCGATTCGGGGTATGGCTACACCTTC. It specifies CATSDSGYGYTF.

The genes are TRBV6-5 and TRBJ2-7; D not resolved. V was trimmed by 0 bases and J by 5 bases, leaving 8 bases between them. CDR1 and CDR2 (germline): MNHEY, SVGAGI. The CDR3 has 13 amino acids. CDR3 protein: CASSYSSSNEQYF. CDR3 bases: TGTGCCAGCAGTTACTCTTCTAGTAACGAGCAGTACTTC.

The CDR3 here is CASVPRTTNTEAFF. CDR3 coding DNA: TGTGCCAGCGTTCCAAGGACTACGAACACTGAAGCTTTCTTT. The V gene is TRBV6-5, the J gene TRBJ1-1, with D unclear. Germline V gene data show CDR1 as MNHEY and CDR2 as SVGAGI. V was clipped by 8 bases and J by 1 base, with 14 bases between them. The CDR3 is 14 residues long.

This clone was picked up one time. The gene calls are TRBV7-9 and TRBJ1-2; unclear D gene. The V end was cut by 4 bases, the J end by 1 base, with 7 bases between. CDR1 and CDR2 from the germline V gene are SEHNR and FQNEAQ (reference sequence). The CDR3 has 13 residues. The CDR3 loop is CASSSGDNYGYTF. DNA for the CDR3: TGTGCCAGCAGCTCGGGAGATAACTATGGCTACACCTTC. Full variable domain (missing parts from reference TRBV7-9 and TRBJ1-2): DTGVSQNPRHKITKRGQNVTFRCDPISEHNRLYWYRQTLGQGPEFLTYFQNEAQLEKSRLLSDRFSAERPKGSFSTLEIQRTEQGDSAMYLCASSSGDNYGYTFGSGTRLTVV.

This sequence joins TRBV10-2 and TRBJ1-3, with D possibly TRBD1 on 5 matching bases. The V and J ends lost 7 bases and 0 bases respectively, with 13 bases between them. The CDR3 runs 15 residues. CDR1 is WSHSY and CDR2 is SAAADI in the germline V gene. The CDR3 reads CASMGLLTSGNTIYF. The CDR3 nucleotides are TGCGCCAGCATGGGACTCCTTACCTCTGGAAACACCATATATTTT.

The V gene is TRBV2, the J gene TRBJ1-2; D remains ambiguous. This CDR3 has 14 amino acids. Germline assignment: CDR1 SNHLY and CDR2 FYNNEI. V lost 2 bases to trimming and J lost 4 bases, with 11 bases between them. The CDR3 DNA reads as TGTGCCAGCAGTGAATACGGGTCTGGCTATGGCTACACCTTC. Protein sequence: CASSEYGSGYGYTF.

The rearrangement uses TRBV6-5 and TRBJ2-7; 7 positions agree with TRBD1. V was clipped by 5 bases and J by 3 bases; unmatched bases: 4. The CDR3 has 13 residues. Per germline, CDR1 MNHEY and CDR2 SVGAGI. The CDR3 is CASSPDRVYEQYF. The CDR3 DNA reads TGTGCCAGCAGTCCCGACAGGGTCTACGAGCAGTACTTC.

The chain recombines TRBV4-1 with TRBJ2-7; TRBD2 aligns across 7 bases. The germline V gene has CDR1 MGHRA and CDR2 YSYEKL. This CDR3 has 17 amino acids. V lost 2 bases, J lost 0 bases, and 10 bases stayed unmatched. As DNA, the CDR3 is TGCGCCAGCAGCCAACTGGCGGGGGTTCTTAGCTCCTACGAGCAGTACTTC. Residues: CASSQLAGVLSSYEQYF.

The chain carries TRBV5-1 and TRBJ2-7; the D gene could be TRBD1 or TRBD2 (5 bases each). Trimming left V 5 bases short and J 2 bases short, with 11 bases between. Germline V gene lookup returns CDR1 SGHRS and CDR2 YFSETQ. The CDR3 runs 13 residues. The CDR3 DNA reads TGCGCCAGCAGTCGGGACGGAACCTACGAGCAGTACTTC. The encoded protein is CASSRDGTYEQYF.

The chain joins TRBV6-5 to TRBJ1-5, with 8 bases lining up with TRBD1. Germline values: CDR1 MNHEY, CDR2 SVGAGI. The CDR3 contains 15 residues. Trimming removed 6 bases from V and 4 bases from J; junction bases left unmatched: 8. Written as DNA, the CDR3 is TGTGCCAGCAGAGACATCAGGGGGCCAAATCAGCCCCAGCATTTT. Translation: CASRDIRGPNQPQHF.

CDR3 DNA: TGTGCCAGCAGCTCATTTAAAACTGGGACACAAGAGACCCAGTACTTC. Protein: CASSSFKTGTQETQYF. The chain is built from TRBV5-5 and TRBJ2-5; D might be TRBD1 (6 bases). CDR1 is SGHKS and CDR2 is YYEKEE in the germline V gene (reference sequence). The length of the CDR3 is 16 residues. The ends were cut back, 3 bases at V and 2 bases at J, with 17 bases in the middle.

The gene calls are TRBV7-2 and TRBJ2-7, with 7 bases aligning to TRBD2. V trimming: 2 bases; J trimming: 2 bases; junction bases outside the gene matches: 6. This CDR3 region has 15 residues. Germline lookup yields CDR1 SGHTA and CDR2 FQGNSA. The CDR3 here is CASSLWASGTYEQYF. CDR3 bases: TGTGCCAGCAGCTTATGGGCTAGCGGAACCTACGAGCAGTACTTC.

This clone was seen just once. V is TRBV5-4 and J is TRBJ2-1; no clear D gene. Trimming removed 3 bases at V and 0 bases at J, with 10 bases between. Germline V gene lookup returns CDR1 SGHNT and CDR2 YYREEE (reference sequence). This CDR3 comprises 15 residues. CDR3 DNA sequence: TGTGCCAGCAGCTCGGTGAGGAGCTCCTACAATGAGCAGTTCTTC. It encodes CASSSVRSSYNEQFF.

The chain links TRBV7-9 to TRBJ2-7; 12 bases fit TRBD2. CDR1 and CDR2 (germline): SEHNR, FQNEAQ (reference sequence). Trimming at V came to 5 bases and at J to 4 bases, leaving 9 bases not matched to a gene. The CDR3 spans 16 residues. The CDR3 DNA is TGTGCCAGCAGCCCCCCGAGACTAGCGGGAGTATACGAGCAGTACTTC. Its translation is CASSPPRLAGVYEQYF.

This clone was detected ten times or more. The J gene is TRBJ2-1, the V gene TRBV30; 15 nucleotides align to TRBD2. The ends lost 1 base at V and 5 bases at J; junction bases unmatched: 12. The germline CDR1 and CDR2 sequences are GTSNPN and SVGIG (reference sequence). CDR3 size: 19 residues. This CDR3 reads CAWSAPGLAGGDIDNEQFF. The CDR3 DNA reads as TGTGCCTGGAGTGCCCCGGGACTAGCGGGAGGTGATATCGACAATGAGCAGTTCTTC.

The chain couples TRBV27 to TRBJ1-1, with a tentative D call TRBD1 (6 bases). The CDR3 length is 13 residues. CDR1 and CDR2 from the germline V gene are MNHEY and SMNVEV (reference sequence). V lost 5 bases and J lost 7, with 14 bases in between. The CDR3 loop reads CASSLPGHGEAFF. CDR3 nucleotides: TGTGCCAGCAGTCTTCCGGGACACGGTGAAGCTTTCTTT.

V gene TRBV12-3 or TRBV12-4 combines with J gene TRBJ1-1, with a possible D match to TRBD1 (5 bases). There are 13 residues in the CDR3. V lost 6 bases and J lost 4, with 12 bases in between. Here the CDR3 reads CASSGGPSTEAFF. The CDR3 bases are TGTGCCAGCAGCGGGGGACCGAGCACTGAAGCTTTCTTT.